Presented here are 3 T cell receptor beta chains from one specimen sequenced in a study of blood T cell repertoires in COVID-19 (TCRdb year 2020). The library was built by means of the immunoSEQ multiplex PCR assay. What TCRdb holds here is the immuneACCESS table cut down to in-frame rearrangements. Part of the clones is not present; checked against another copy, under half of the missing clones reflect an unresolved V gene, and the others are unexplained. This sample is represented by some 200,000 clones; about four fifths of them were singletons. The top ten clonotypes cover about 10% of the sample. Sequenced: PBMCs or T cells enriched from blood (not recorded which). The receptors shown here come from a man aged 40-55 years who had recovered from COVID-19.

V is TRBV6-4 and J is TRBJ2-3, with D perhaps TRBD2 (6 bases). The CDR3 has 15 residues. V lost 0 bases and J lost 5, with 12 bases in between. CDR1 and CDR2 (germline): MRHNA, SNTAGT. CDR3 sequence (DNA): TGTGCCAGCAGTGACTCAGGAGCGGGCAAAGATACGCAGTATTTT. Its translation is CASSDSGAGKDTQYF.

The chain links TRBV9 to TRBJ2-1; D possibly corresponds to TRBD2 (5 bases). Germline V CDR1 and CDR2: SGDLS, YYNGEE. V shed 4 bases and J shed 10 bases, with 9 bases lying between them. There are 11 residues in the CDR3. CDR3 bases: TGTGCCAGCAGCCTCCCGGGGGAGCAGTTCTTC. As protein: CASSLPGEQFF. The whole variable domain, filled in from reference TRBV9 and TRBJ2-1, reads DSGVTQTPKHLITATGQRVTLRCSPRSGDLSVYWYQQSLDQGLQFLIQYYNGEERAKGNILERFSAQQFPDLHSELNLSSLELGDSALYFCASSLPGEQFFGPGTRLTVL.

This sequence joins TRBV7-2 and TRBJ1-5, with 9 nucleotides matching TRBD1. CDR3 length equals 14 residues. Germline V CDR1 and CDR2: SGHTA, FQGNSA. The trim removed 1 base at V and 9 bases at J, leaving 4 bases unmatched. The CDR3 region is CASSLDRGPGPQHF. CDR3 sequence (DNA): TGTGCCAGCAGCTTAGACAGGGGGCCCGGGCCCCAGCATTTT.